Only a few counts were recorded for the clone carrying this T cell receptor (beta chain). No antigen is known for it. Expressed TCRB transcripts were sequenced because the entire RNA isolate underwent reverse transcription. Assay: immunoSEQ multiplex PCR; the TCRdb copy retains only in-frame clones and omits some. This table holds fewer than 350,000 clones, about 15% found once. The CDR3 extends over 14 amino acids. Germline values: CDR1 KGHSH, CDR2 LQKENI. Trimming removed 4 bases from V and 3 bases from J; junction bases left unmatched: 3. The data derive from a study of beta chain features in type 1 diabetes. Regarding the study as a whole: Whatever favoring of shorter templates PCR might show would apply equally to patients and controls. Across all four CD4+ subsets, people with type 1 diabetes showed modestly shorter TCRB CDR3s.

The sequence came from a man aged 18 to 30 with type 1 diabetes. The chain uses TRBV18 and TRBJ1-5, with 7 bases identical to TRBD1. Sequences were obtained from naive CD4+ T cells from blood. CDR3 protein: CASSLQGNNQPQHF. Written as DNA, the CDR3 is TGTGCCAGCTCACTACAGGGGAACAATCAGCCCCAGCATTTT.